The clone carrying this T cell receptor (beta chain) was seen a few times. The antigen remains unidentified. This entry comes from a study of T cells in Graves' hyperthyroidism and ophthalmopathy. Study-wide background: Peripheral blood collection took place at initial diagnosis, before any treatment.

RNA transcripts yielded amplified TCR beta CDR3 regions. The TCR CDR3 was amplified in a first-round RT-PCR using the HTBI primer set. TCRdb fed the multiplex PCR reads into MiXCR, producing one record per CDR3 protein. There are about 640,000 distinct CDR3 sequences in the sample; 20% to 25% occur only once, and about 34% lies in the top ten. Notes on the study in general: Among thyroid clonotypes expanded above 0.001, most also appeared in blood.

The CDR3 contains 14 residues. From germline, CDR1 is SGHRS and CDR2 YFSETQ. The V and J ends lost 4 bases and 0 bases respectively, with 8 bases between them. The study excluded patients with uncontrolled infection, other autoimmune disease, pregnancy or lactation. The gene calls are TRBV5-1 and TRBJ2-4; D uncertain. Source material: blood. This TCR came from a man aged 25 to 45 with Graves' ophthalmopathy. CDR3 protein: CASSGEVAKNIQYF. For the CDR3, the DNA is TGCGCCAGCAGCGGAGAGGTAGCCAAAAACATTCAGTACTTC.